Presented here are 27 T cell receptor beta chains from one specimen sequenced in a study of identical twins. MiXCR, applied by TCRdb to the 5' RACE reads, yields one record per CDR3 protein. The sample lists nearly 250,000 distinct CDR3 sequences, about 7.3% occurring once. A further study also used this sample, focusing on yellow fever vaccine responses in identical twins.

Sequenced material: memory (CD45RO+) T cells sorted from blood. The receptors here all came from a woman aged 18-29 years in good health.

This clonotype has a count of ten or more. The chain has TRBV10-3 and TRBJ1-4, with D tentatively TRBD1 (5 bases). The CDR3 has 15 residues. Looked up from germline, CDR1 is ENHRY and CDR2 is SYGVKD. V was clipped by 3 bases and J by 4 bases, with 12 bases between them. The CDR3 here is CAISDPGGDNEKLFF. CDR3 nucleotide sequence: TGTGCCATCAGTGACCCCGGGGGGGATAATGAAAAACTGTTTTTT.

This clonotype was recorded a few times. The chain carries TRBV25-1 and TRBJ2-2; a weak D match, TRBD2 (7 bases). The CDR3 is 17 residues long. Trimming removed 4 bases at V and 5 bases at J, with 20 bases between. CDR1 is MGHDK, CDR2 SYGVNS, per germline. The CDR3 DNA reads as TGTGCCAGCAGTGGATACTCCGGGGGGCCGGAGACCGGGGAGCTGTTTTTT. Protein product: CASSGYSGGPETGELFF.

This clonotype has a handful of counts. V usage is TRBV15 and J usage is TRBJ2-7; perhaps TRBD2 as D (6 bases). V was clipped by 0 bases and J by 9 bases, with 9 bases between them. Germline V gives CDR1 LNHNV, CDR2 YYDKDF (reference sequence). The CDR3 loop spans 12 amino acids. DNA of the CDR3: TGTGCCACCAGCAGAGACGCGGGACTGCAGTACGTC. Encoded protein: CATSRDAGLQYV.

CDR3 sequence reads: CASSLSRTGHYEQYF. The CDR3 DNA follows: TGTGCCAGCAGTCTTTCCCGGACAGGCCACTACGAGCAGTACTTC. The J gene is TRBJ2-7, the V gene TRBV28, with 7 bases aligning to TRBD1. The junction had 10 bases not matched to a gene; V was cut back by 5 bases and J by 3 bases. Per the germline V gene, CDR1 is MDHEN and CDR2 is SYDVKM. CDR3 length: 15 residues.

This clonotype has at least ten counts. The V call is TRBV4-2, the J call TRBJ1-4; no firm D call. From germline, CDR1 is LGHNA and CDR2 YNFKEQ. Trimming cost V 1 base and J 10 bases, with 10 bases left between them. The CDR3 runs to 13 residues. CDR3 sequence reads: CASSQVRQGKLFF. The CDR3 DNA is TGTGCCAGCAGCCAAGTCCGCCAAGGAAAACTGTTTTTT.

The chain combines TRBV2 with TRBJ2-2, with D uncertain. This CDR3 contains 14 residues. CDR1 is SNHLY, CDR2 FYNNEI, per germline. The germline V and J ends were trimmed by 6 bases and 0 bases, with 8 bases remaining between them. The CDR3 DNA sequence: TGTGCCAGCAGGACAACCTCGAACACCGGGGAGCTGTTTTTT. This codes for CASRTTSNTGELFF.

This chain links TRBV18 with TRBJ2-1; D remains unclear. Germline CDR1 KGHSH, CDR2 LQKENI. The CDR3 sequence is 13 residues long. Trimming stripped 2 bases from V and 9 bases from J, with 11 bases between. Here the CDR3 DNA reads TGTGCCAGCTCACCAAACTCTGTGGGTGAGCAGTTCTTC. It is translated as CASSPNSVGEQFF.

A few counts support this clonotype. The chain combines TRBV7-6 with TRBJ1-1; D ambiguous. The V gene's germline CDR1 is SGHVS and CDR2 FNYEAQ. The CDR3 is 15 residues long. Trimming took off 0 bases at V and 0 bases at J, with 8 bases between the two ends. DNA of the CDR3: TGTGCCAGCAGCTTAGCTTCTGGGATGAACACTGAAGCTTTCTTT. Amino acid sequence: CASSLASGMNTEAFF.

This clonotype was detected ten times or more. This chain uses TRBV4-1 with TRBJ1-1; D unresolved. Trimming cost V 1 base and J 1 base, with 4 bases left between them. The CDR3 contains 13 residues. The V gene's germline CDR1 is MGHRA and CDR2 YSYEKL. CDR3 loop: CASSQARNTEAFF. CDR3 nucleotides: TGCGCCAGCAGCCAAGCTCGGAACACTGAAGCTTTCTTT.

This clonotype was observed a handful of times. The J gene is TRBJ2-1, the V gene TRBV10-3, with D possibly matching TRBD1 (6 bases). Germline assignment: CDR1 ENHRY and CDR2 SYGVKD. This CDR3 has 15 amino acids. V was pared by 2 bases and J by 1 base, with 9 bases between. The CDR3 loop is CAISERGKSYNEQFF. CDR3 nucleotides: TGTGCCATCAGTGAGAGGGGGAAGTCCTACAATGAGCAGTTCTTC.

This clonotype was seen more than once but under ten times. The chain is built from TRBV2 and TRBJ1-5; 12 bases map to TRBD1. Trimming took 6 bases from V and 6 from J; bases not matched to a gene: 3. Germline loops: CDR1 SNHLY, CDR2 FYNNEI. The CDR3 loop spans 14 amino acids. CDR3 amino acids: CASRGTGGVQPQHF. The DNA for the CDR3 is TGTGCCAGCAGGGGGACAGGGGGCGTTCAGCCCCAGCATTTT.

This clonotype was detected only a few times. The genes are TRBV6-1 and TRBJ2-7; perhaps TRBD1 as D (7 bases). This CDR3 contains 15 residues. Looked up from germline, CDR1 is MNHNS and CDR2 is SASEGT. The V gene lost 2 bases and the J gene lost 2 bases, with 13 bases spanning the gap. This CDR3 reads CASSERGRGTYEQYV. The CDR3 DNA is TGTGCCAGCAGTGAAAGGGGGCGGGGTACCTACGAGCAGTACGTC.

On this clonotype itself: It is unclear where the CDR3 begins or ends on the DNA, so no DNA is shown, and the CDR3 is as TCRdb lists it. The chain links TRBV28 to TRBJ2-5; the D call TRBD2 from the table was never checked on the DNA. The CDR3 totals 17 residues, both ends included. Germline V gene data show CDR1 as MDHEN and CDR2 as SYDVKM. CDR3 loop: CASIPLWASGTQETQYF.

This clonotype appeared many times. The rearrangement links TRBV6-4 to TRBJ2-1; D perhaps matches TRBD2 (6 bases). The CDR3 is made up of 14 amino acids. Germline CDR1 and CDR2: MRHNA and SNTAGT. Trimming took 5 bases from V and 7 from J, leaving 15 bases between them. The CDR3 coding sequence is TGTGCCAGCAGTCCCCGTCCGGCGGGGAATGAGCAGTTCTTC. This sequence encodes CASSPRPAGNEQFF.

This clonotype has ten or more counts. The chain is built from TRBV4-1 and TRBJ1-4; 9 nucleotides match TRBD1. Trimming took 7 bases from V and 8 from J; bases not matched to a gene: 8. Germline loops: CDR1 MGHRA, CDR2 YSYEKL. CDR3 length: 14 amino acids. DNA for the CDR3: TGCGCCAGCACCAGGAGACAGGGGGGCGAAAAACTGTTTTTT. Amino acid sequence: CASTRRQGGEKLFF.

This clonotype came up a few times. The chain is built from TRBV6-5 and TRBJ2-3; D unclear. The germline V gene encodes CDR1 MNHEY and CDR2 SVGAGI. Trimming shortened V by 10 bases and J by 5 bases, and 13 bases separated the two germline ends. The CDR3 is 12 amino acids. This chain's CDR3 is CATSTRRDTQYF. CDR3 coding DNA: TGTGCCACCAGCACCAGGCGAGATACGCAGTATTTT.

V is TRBV7-4 and J is TRBJ2-5; 10 bases map to TRBD2. CDR1 and CDR2 (germline): SGHVT, SQSDAQ. The CDR3 has 16 amino acids. Trimming took 5 bases from V and 5 from J; bases not matched to a gene: 11. This chain's CDR3 is CASSNPKREGGETQYF. The CDR3, as DNA: TGTGCCAGCAGCAACCCGAAGCGGGAGGGAGGGGAGACCCAGTACTTC.

This clonotype was counted ten times or more. The chain couples TRBV5-6 to TRBJ2-1; D possibly corresponds to TRBD2 (5 bases). Between the trimmed V and J ends, which lost 1 base and 0 bases, there was a span of 11 bases. The length of the CDR3 is 16 residues. Germline loops: CDR1 SGHDT, CDR2 YYEEEE. CDR3 DNA sequence: TGTGCCAGCAGCTTGATTCGGGGAAACTCCTACAATGAGCAGTTCTTC. Translation: CASSLIRGNSYNEQFF.

This clonotype was picked up many times. The chain recombines TRBV5-6 with TRBJ2-2; tentative D call: TRBD1 (5 bases). CDR1 is SGHDT and CDR2 is YYEEEE in the germline V gene. The V end was cut by 4 bases, the J end by 1 base, with 8 bases between. The CDR3 extends over 14 amino acids. As DNA, the CDR3 is TGTGCCAGCAGCACGACAGTGAACACCGGGGAGCTGTTTTTT. It specifies CASSTTVNTGELFF.

This clonotype showed up just a few times. The chain links TRBV5-1 to TRBJ1-2, with 10 bases aligning to TRBD1. The V gene's germline CDR1 is SGHRS and CDR2 YFSETQ. The CDR3 is made up of 16 amino acids. V was pared by 0 bases and J by 6 bases, with 8 bases of the junction left unmatched. The CDR3 region is CASSLALGQGLDGYTF. The CDR3 DNA reads TGCGCCAGCAGCTTGGCCCTGGGACAGGGGTTGGATGGCTACACCTTC.

There are a few counts of this clonotype. The chain has TRBV3-1 and TRBJ2-1; no definite D call. The CDR3 totals 11 residues. Germline lookup yields CDR1 LGHDT and CDR2 YNNKEL (reference sequence). Between the trimmed V and J ends, which lost 0 bases and 10 bases, there was a span of 4 bases. CDR3 coding DNA: TGTGCCAGCAGCCAAGATAGGGAGCAGTTCTTC. Its protein is CASSQDREQFF.

The chain joins TRBV10-1 to TRBJ2-7, with D maybe TRBD2 (6 bases). Germline V gene lookup returns CDR1 WNHNN and CDR2 SYGVQD (reference sequence). V dropped 6 bases and J dropped 6 bases, with 27 bases sitting between them. This CDR3 region has 17 residues. This chain's CDR3 is CASSGHGRGPSFAEQYV. The CDR3 nucleotides are TGCGCCAGCAGCGGTCACGGGCGGGGACCCTCCTTCGCCGAGCAGTACGTC.

This sequence joins TRBV7-9 and TRBJ2-2, with D perhaps being TRBD1 or TRBD2 (5 bases each). The V end lost 6 bases, the J end lost 6 bases, and 17 bases lay between the germline ends. Germline-derived CDR1 and CDR2 are SEHNR and FQNEAQ (reference sequence). This CDR3 contains 15 residues. The chain's CDR3 is CASRPGTAGAGELFF. The CDR3 nucleotides are TGTGCCAGCAGACCCGGGACGGCCGGTGCCGGGGAGCTGTTTTTT.

The sample holds many counts of this clonotype. The chain joins TRBV28 to TRBJ1-6; no clear D gene. Germline V lookup: CDR1 MDHEN, CDR2 SYDVKM. The CDR3 sequence is 13 residues long. Trimming took off 1 base at V and 8 bases at J, with 6 bases between the two ends. The CDR3 DNA reads TGTGCCAGCAGTTTATTGGGATATTCACCCCTCCACTTT. Residues: CASSLLGYSPLHF. The variable domain in full, with the rest retrieved from reference TRBV28 and TRBJ1-6, is DVKVTQSSRYLVKRTGEKVFLECVQDMDHENMFWYRQDPGLGLRLIYFSYDVKMKEKGDIPEGYSVSREKKERFSLILESASTNQTSMYLCASSLLGYSPLHFGNGTRLTVT.

The chain couples TRBV5-1 to TRBJ2-3, with 12 positions matching TRBD1. The CDR3 runs to 17 residues. J gave up 1 base and V 4 bases, and 7 bases lay outside the gene matches. Germline V gives CDR1 SGHRS, CDR2 YFSETQ. The CDR3 reads CASSQGTGGSGTDTQYF. The CDR3 DNA reads TGCGCCAGCAGCCAGGGGACAGGGGGCAGTGGCACAGATACGCAGTATTTT.

The table lists this clonotype with a few counts. The gene calls are TRBV28 and TRBJ2-7; the match to TRBD1 covers 7 bases. Unmatched junction bases numbered 2, after V lost 5 bases and J lost 4 bases. This CDR3 contains 12 residues. CDR1 MDHEN and CDR2 SYDVKM come from the germline V gene. CDR3 nucleotides: TGTGCCAGCAGTCAACAGGGGTACGAGCAGTACGTC. This sequence encodes CASSQQGYEQYV.

This clonotype was seen a few times. V is TRBV12-3 or TRBV12-4 and J is TRBJ2-1, with D perhaps given as TRBD1 or TRBD2 (5 bases each). The CDR3 contains 17 residues. Trimming removed 4 bases at V and 0 bases at J, with 16 bases between. CDR3 residues: CASSSQAWGNSYNEQFF. The CDR3 nucleotides are TGTGCCAGCAGTTCCCAGGCATGGGGGAACTCCTACAATGAGCAGTTCTTC.